This passage covers 26 T cell receptor beta chains from one sample sequenced in a study of T cell responses to AZD1222 COVID-19 vaccine. This table comes from immunoSEQ multiplex PCR, and its TCRdb copy is limited to in-frame clones, with some not included. The profile covers some 100,000 clones, with about 90% appearing a single time and roughly 7% taken by the ten largest. The sample was peripheral blood, taken on day 0 of AZD1222 vaccination. These receptor sequences come from an adult in good health.

The rearrangement joins TRBV15 to TRBJ1-2; D unclear. Trimming pared 4 bases from V and 7 bases from J, leaving 10 bases between. The CDR3 is 12 residues long. CDR1 and CDR2 (germline): LNHNV, YYDKDF (reference sequence). This CDR3 reads CATSTNFGGYTF. CDR3 in DNA: TGTGCCACCAGCACCAATTTTGGTGGCTACACCTTC.

This clone has a single count. CDR3: CASSQVGWGGLTEAFF. CDR3 DNA: TGTGCCAGCAGCCAAGTTGGGTGGGGGGGGCTCACTGAAGCTTTCTTT. This chain connects TRBV3-1 (or the pseudogene TRBV3-2) to TRBJ1-1; possible D gene TRBD1, 6 bases. V was trimmed by 1 base and J by 4 bases, leaving 16 bases between them. The CDR3 contains 16 residues. The germline CDR1 and CDR2 sequences are LGHDT and YNNKEL (reference sequence).

This clone turned up a few times. As the CDR3 is not closed by the conserved phenylalanine or tryptophan, this likely results from a read error. It is unclear where the CDR3 begins or ends on the DNA, so no DNA is shown, and the CDR3 is as TCRdb lists it. V gene TRBV12-3 or TRBV12-4 combines with J gene TRBJ1-3. The CDR3 is 10 residues long, ends included. The CDR3 loop reads CASSLVCPGL.

This chain joins TRBV11-3 and TRBJ2-2; tentatively, D is TRBD2 (5 bases). V was shortened by 5 bases and J by 4 bases, with 14 bases between the two germline ends. Per germline, CDR1 SGHNT and CDR2 YENEEA. The CDR3 has 15 amino acids. The CDR3 loop reads CASSRAGVGTGELFF. DNA of the CDR3: TGTGCCAGCAGCCGGGCCGGGGTGGGCACCGGGGAGCTGTTTTTT. The full variable domain, in which reference TRBV11-3 and TRBJ2-2 provide the parts outside the CDR3, is EAGVVQSPRYKIIEKKQPVAFWCNPISGHNTLYWYLQNLGQGPELLIRYENEEAVDDSQLPKDRFSAERLKGVDSTLKIQPAELGDSAVYLCASSRAGVGTGELFFGEGSRLTVL.

In regard to this clone: The sample contains more than one DNA sequence encoding this CDR3. The rearrangement uses TRBV6-5 and TRBJ1-2, with a tentative D call TRBD1 (6 bases). CDR1 and CDR2 from the germline V gene are MNHEY and SVGAGI. V gave up 2 bases and J gave up 3 bases, with 10 bases separating them. The CDR3 contains 14 residues. CDR3 coding DNA: TGTGCCAGCAGTTACCAGGGGTCGTACTATGGCTACACCTTC. It specifies CASSYQGSYYGYTF.

This clone was picked up one time. Other DNA sequences of this sample code for an identical CDR3. The V call is TRBV12-3 or TRBV12-4, the J call TRBJ1-5; no firm D call. The CDR3 spans 13 residues. V was cut by 3 bases and J by 4 bases, with 7 bases left in between. CDR3 sequence: CASSLAGNQPQHF. In DNA, the CDR3 is TGTGCCAGCAGTTTGGCAGGTAATCAGCCCCAGCATTTT.

This clone showed up just once. The chain couples TRBV11-2 to TRBJ2-1; 7 bases are a match to TRBD2. CDR3 length: 16 amino acids. With V trimmed by 4 bases and J by 2 bases, 8 bases remained unmatched. Germline V gene lookup returns CDR1 SGHAT and CDR2 FQNNGV. CDR3 region: CASSSVGRGTYNEQFF. The CDR3 DNA is TGTGCCAGCAGCTCCGTAGGGCGGGGGACCTACAATGAGCAGTTCTTC. Using reference TRBV11-2 and TRBJ2-1 for the parts outside the CDR3, the full variable domain is EAGVAQSPRYKIIEKRQSVAFWCNPISGHATLYWYQQILGQGPKLLIQFQNNGVVDDSQLPKDRFSAERLKGVDSTLKIQPAKLEDSAVYLCASSSVGRGTYNEQFFGPGTRLTVL.

The rearrangement joins TRBV4-3 to TRBJ1-6; possible D gene TRBD1, 5 bases. The CDR3 has 16 residues. V was cut by 0 bases and J by 10 bases, with 16 bases left in between. The V gene's germline CDR1 is LGHNA and CDR2 YSLEER. CDR3 amino acids: CASSQDNAGSWSPLHF. The CDR3 DNA sequence: TGCGCCAGCAGCCAAGATAATGCAGGGAGTTGGTCACCCCTCCACTTT.

The chain recombines TRBV7-9 with TRBJ2-7; 9 bases are shared with TRBD1. Germline CDR1 and CDR2: SEHNR and FQNEAQ (reference sequence). This CDR3 has 15 amino acids. J was trimmed by 2 bases and V by 5 bases; bases with no gene match: 7. CDR3 in DNA: TGTGCCAGCAGCCCAGGGACAGGGAACCCCTACGAGCAGTACTTC. Translated, it gives CASSPGTGNPYEQYF.

This clone was seen a single time. The V call is TRBV12-3 or TRBV12-4, the J call TRBJ1-2, with 7 bases identical to TRBD1. The CDR3 consists of 13 residues. Trimming removed 3 bases from V and 3 bases from J; junction bases left unmatched: 1. This CDR3 is CASSFDRDYGYTF. CDR3 DNA: TGTGCCAGCAGTTTTGACAGGGACTATGGCTACACCTTC.

This clone came up once. The chain has TRBV30 and TRBJ2-1; TRBD1 matches at 8 bases. The CDR3 totals 14 residues. Trimming cost V 5 bases and J 6 bases; bases outside gene matches: 9. In germline, CDR1 is GTSNPN, CDR2 SVGIG (reference sequence). The CDR3 loop reads CAWDRGRSINEQFF. The CDR3 DNA reads as TGTGCCTGGGACAGGGGAAGGTCAATCAATGAGCAGTTCTTC.

The chain employs TRBV7-9 and TRBJ1-1; D is undetermined. CDR3 length: 14 residues. Germline V CDR1 and CDR2: SEHNR, FQNEAQ (reference sequence). Trimming left V 4 bases short and J 3 bases short, with 12 bases between. CDR3 in amino acids: CASSSLHGDTEAFF. The CDR3 coding sequence is TGTGCCAGCAGCTCCCTACACGGGGACACTGAAGCTTTCTTT.

In DNA, the CDR3 is TGCGCCAGCAGCCAAACGGACCGACCGTTGTATGGCTACACCTTC. Encoded protein: CASSQTDRPLYGYTF. The chain couples TRBV4-3 to TRBJ1-2; D gene ambiguous. This CDR3 spans 15 amino acids. The V end was cut by 2 bases, the J end by 5 bases, with 15 bases between. Looked up from germline, CDR1 is LGHNA and CDR2 is YSLEER.

The chain is built from TRBV7-9 and TRBJ2-7, with D perhaps assigned TRBD1 or TRBD2 (5 bases each). This CDR3 comprises 16 residues. Germline CDR1 reads SEHNR; CDR2 reads FQNEAQ (reference sequence). V was cut by 0 bases and J by 1 base, with 13 bases left in between. CDR3 residues: CASSLALGTASYEQYF. CDR3 DNA: TGTGCCAGCAGCTTAGCCCTAGGGACGGCTTCCTACGAGCAGTACTTC.

The rearrangement uses TRBV5-1 and TRBJ1-1; weak D call: TRBD1 (6 bases). CDR1 SGHRS and CDR2 YFSETQ come from the germline V gene. The germline V and J ends were trimmed by 3 bases and 3 bases, with 12 bases remaining between them. The CDR3 totals 14 residues. The CDR3 coding sequence is TGCGCCAGCAGCTCCCAACAGGGACACACTGAAGCTTTCTTT. Encoded protein: CASSSQQGHTEAFF.

J is TRBJ2-5 and V is TRBV24-1; D not certain. Germline CDR1 KGHDR, CDR2 SFDVKD. The CDR3 consists of 11 residues. The V end lost 5 bases, the J end lost 5 bases, and 5 bases lay between the germline ends. For the CDR3, the DNA is TGTGCCACCAGTGTTGGGGAGACCCAGTACTTC. Translation gives CATSVGETQYF.

The chain couples TRBV5-1 to TRBJ1-1; 7 nucleotides line up with TRBD1. The CDR3 extends over 17 amino acids. Germline-derived CDR1 and CDR2 are SGHRS and YFSETQ. With 3 bases clipped from V and 4 bases from J, the junction kept 15 bases outside the gene matches. The CDR3 sequence is CASSSPPETGRPTEAFF. In nucleotides, the CDR3 is TGCGCCAGCAGCTCCCCACCCGAGACAGGGAGACCCACTGAAGCTTTCTTT.

V gene TRBV6-4 combines with J gene TRBJ2-3; D might be TRBD1 (6 bases). Germline lookup yields CDR1 MRHNA and CDR2 SNTAGT. Trimming removed 6 bases from V and 4 bases from J, with 14 bases in between. The CDR3 runs 14 residues. The CDR3 bases are TGTGCCAGCAGCTCCGCAGGGGTCCCAGATACGCAGTATTTT. It specifies CASSSAGVPDTQYF.

The chain uses TRBV29-1 and TRBJ2-3; no clear D. CDR3 length: 14 amino acids. Between the trimmed V and J ends, which lost 6 bases and 0 bases, there was a span of 13 bases. Germline V gives CDR1 SQVTM, CDR2 ANQGSEA. The CDR3 nucleotides read TGCAGCGTCGAGTCCGCGACTAGCACAGATACGCAGTATTTT. Translated: CSVESATSTDTQYF.

CDR3 sequence (DNA): TGCGCCAGCAGCTGGGCGGGGGGGCCAGATACGCAGTATTTT. As protein: CASSWAGGPDTQYF. The rearrangement links TRBV5-1 to TRBJ2-3; TRBD2 matches 9 bases. CDR1 SGHRS and CDR2 YFSETQ come from the germline V gene. The CDR3 is 14 amino acids. V gave up 3 bases and J gave up 4 bases; unmatched junction bases: 3.

J is TRBJ2-1 and V is TRBV5-1, with TRBD2 matching 13 bases. With 3 bases clipped from V and 10 bases from J, the junction kept 7 bases outside the gene matches. Germline CDR1 and CDR2: SGHRS and YFSETQ. This CDR3 region has 15 residues. The CDR3 DNA reads TGCGCCAGCAGCTCGGGACTAGCGGGATCAGGAGAGCAGTTCTTC. It is translated as CASSSGLAGSGEQFF.

This clone appeared a few times. V usage is TRBV27 and J usage is TRBJ1-5; D gene ambiguous. The CDR3 totals 17 residues. V gave up 2 bases and J gave up 3 bases, with 17 bases separating them. Germline CDR1 reads MNHEY; CDR2 reads SMNVEV (reference sequence). The CDR3 DNA is TGTGCCAGCAGTTTAAGTCCTCAGGAGGCCCTCAATCAGCCCCAGCATTTT. Residues: CASSLSPQEALNQPQHF.

This clone occurred a few times. The chain has TRBV5-5 and TRBJ1-4; D is unclear. The V and J ends lost 2 bases and 3 bases respectively, with 8 bases between them. The CDR3 is 14 amino acids. Germline V gene lookup returns CDR1 SGHKS and CDR2 YYEKEE (reference sequence). The CDR3, as DNA: TGTGCCAGCAGCTTTGAACCAGCTAATGAAAAACTGTTTTTT. Protein sequence: CASSFEPANEKLFF. Based on the CDR3 plus reference TRBV5-5 and TRBJ1-4, the full variable domain is DAGVTQSPTHLIKTRGQQVTLRCSPISGHKSVSWYQQVLGQGPQFIFQYYEKEERGRGNFPDRFSARQFPNYSSELNVNALLLGDSALYLCASSFEPANEKLFFGSGTQLSVL.

This sequence joins TRBV5-4 and TRBJ2-1; no firm D call. The V gene's germline CDR1 is SGHNT and CDR2 YYREEE (reference sequence). This CDR3 has 16 residues. V was shortened by 10 bases and J by 4 bases, with 24 bases between the two germline ends. CDR3 region: CASAVRTGARYNEQFF. The CDR3 bases are TGTGCCTCAGCTGTCAGGACGGGCGCACGGTACAATGAGCAGTTCTTC.

The genes are TRBV7-9 and TRBJ1-2, with D uncertain. Germline CDR1 and CDR2: SEHNR and FQNEAQ (reference sequence). The ends were cut back, 4 bases at V and 4 bases at J, with 7 bases in the middle. This CDR3 comprises 12 residues. In nucleotides, the CDR3 is TGTGCCAGCAGCTCCTGGGGCTATGGCTACACCTTC. Its translation is CASSSWGYGYTF.

This sequence joins TRBV4-1 and TRBJ2-5; no clear D. CDR3 size: 15 residues. Germline V gene data show CDR1 as MGHRA and CDR2 as YSYEKL. Between the trimmed V and J ends, which lost 1 base and 1 base, there was a span of 10 bases. The CDR3 DNA sequence: TGCGCCAGCAGCCAAGCCCGGCAGCCCCAAGAGACCCAGTACTTC. Translation gives CASSQARQPQETQYF.